Listed below are T cell receptor beta chains from one sample, sequenced in a study of CD8 T cells in Susac syndrome. TCRdb used MiXCR to reprocess the immunoSEQ multiplex PCR reads, holding one entry per CDR3 protein. The data show 150,000 to 200,000 distinct CDR3 sequences, about 94% seen once. The sequenced sample was CD4+ T cells from PBMCs. The receptor set was obtained from a human donor with multiple sclerosis. The CDR3 runs from the conserved cysteine through the conserved F or W. Fields, in order: CDR3 DNA, CDR3 protein, V gene, clone size, J gene, D gene. A D gene is named only where the DNA matches it firmly. Clone size is given for some rows only: seen once, a few or many times, or a class if the clone is expanded.

TGCAGTGCCTGTGACAGGGTTGGGACAGATACGCAGTATTTT,CSACDRVGTDTQYF,TRBV20-1,NA,TRBJ2-3,TRBD1
TGTGCCAGCAGCTTAGGCCGTAGGGACACTGAAGCTTTCTTT,CASSLGRRDTEAFF,TRBV13,NA,TRBJ1-1,NA
TGTGCCAGCAGTTACCTGGGTGTATACAATGAGCAGTTCTTC,CASSYLGVYNEQFF,TRBV6-2/TRBV6-3,NA,TRBJ2-1,NA
TGTGCCAGCAGTGTCACTTCTGGGCTAACCACAGTCAAAAACATTCAGTACTTC,CASSVTSGLTTVKNIQYF,TRBV2,NA,TRBJ2-4,NA
TGTGCCAGCAGCGTAGGGGAGAACTATGGCTACACCTTC,CASSVGENYGYTF,TRBV9,NA,TRBJ1-2,NA
TGTGCCAGCAGTTCCCGGGGTGAGGGGGCCGAGCAGTACTTC,CASSSRGEGAEQYF,TRBV12-3/TRBV12-4,NA,TRBJ2-7,TRBD1
TGTGCCAGCCCCTCGAATGAGCAGTTCTTC,CASPSNEQFF,TRBV2,NA,TRBJ2-1,NA
TGTGCCAGCTTACCGGGACAGGGAAGGACTGGGGCCAACGTCCTGACTTTC,CASLPGQGRTGANVLTF,TRBV6-2/TRBV6-3,NA,TRBJ2-6,TRBD1
TGTGCCAGCAGCACCTTCTCTAGCGGGAGTTTCTACGAGCAGTACTTC,CASSTFSSGSFYEQYF,TRBV12-3/TRBV12-4,NA,TRBJ2-7,TRBD2
TGTGCCAGCCTTCCTGACAAAGTAAAAAACTATGGCTACACCTTC,CASLPDKVKNYGYTF,TRBV12-3/TRBV12-4,NA,TRBJ1-2,NA
TGTGCCAGCAGTTCTCGGGAGAGGGGCTATGGCTACACCTTC,CASSSRERGYGYTF,TRBV6-5,NA,TRBJ1-2,NA
TGTGCCAGCAGTCACAGTCGGTACGAGCAGTACTTC,CASSHSRYEQYF,TRBV12-3/TRBV12-4,NA,TRBJ2-7,NA
TGTGCCTGGATGCGGGGGGGGAGAAAGACCCAGTACTTC,CAWMRGGRKTQYF,TRBV30,once,TRBJ2-5,TRBD2
TGTGCCAGCTCACCTCCAGGGAGGAGGTATGGCTACACCTTC,CASSPPGRRYGYTF,TRBV18,NA,TRBJ1-2,NA
TGTGCCAGCAGTTCCTGGGACAGGGGGAACACTGAAGCTTTCTTT,CASSSWDRGNTEAFF,TRBV28,NA,TRBJ1-1,TRBD1
TGCAGTGCTGCCACAGGGGGCAATCAGCCCCAGCATTTT,CSAATGGNQPQHF,TRBV20-1,NA,TRBJ1-5,TRBD1
TGTGCCAGCAGTTTAAATTACCTAGCGGGGGGAAAGTACTTC,CASSLNYLAGGKYF,TRBV28,NA,TRBJ2-4,TRBD2
TGTGCCAGTAGTCCCAGGGGCCAGAACTATGGCTACACCTTC,CASSPRGQNYGYTF,TRBV19,once,TRBJ1-2,NA
TGCGCCAGCAGCTTGGGGGCAATATACCAAGAGACCCAGTACTTC,CASSLGAIYQETQYF,TRBV5-1,NA,TRBJ2-5,NA
TGTGCCAGCACTTCGGGACTCTCCTTTTACGAGCAGTACTTC,CASTSGLSFYEQYF,TRBV6-6,once,TRBJ2-7,NA
TGTGCCAGCAGCTTTTCAGGGGCTGAGCAGTTCTTC,CASSFSGAEQFF,TRBV7-2,NA,TRBJ2-1,NA
TGTGCCAGCAGTTACTCCCCCCAGGGCTACTATGGCTACACCTTC,CASSYSPQGYYGYTF,TRBV6-6,NA,TRBJ1-2,NA
TGTGCCAGCAGCCAAGTATTGTTGGTCGAGCAGTACTTC,CASSQVLLVEQYF,TRBV14,NA,TRBJ2-7,NA
TGTGCCAGCAGTTCCGCCGGGACAGGGGGTCTATGGGAGACCCAGTACTTC,CASSSAGTGGLWETQYF,TRBV7-9,NA,TRBJ2-5,TRBD1
TGTGCCACCAGTGATTTGAGGGACTACAATGAGCAGTTCTTC,CATSDLRDYNEQFF,TRBV24-1,NA,TRBJ2-1,NA
TGCGCCAGCAGCTTTGGCGCGGGAGTTGGAGAGCAGTACTTC,CASSFGAGVGEQYF,TRBV5-1,once,TRBJ2-7,TRBD2
TGTGCCAGCAGCCCACCTAGCGGGGCGGGGGAGACCCAGTACTTC,CASSPPSGAGETQYF,TRBV12-3/TRBV12-4,NA,TRBJ2-5,TRBD2
TGTGCCAGCAGCCCAGGACAGGGAGGGACTACCTACGAGCAGTACTTC,CASSPGQGGTTYEQYF,TRBV7-6,NA,TRBJ2-7,NA
TGTGCCACCAGCAGAAAGGGTGTAGAGCAGTTCTTC,CATSRKGVEQFF,TRBV15,NA,TRBJ2-1,NA
TGTGCCTGGAGTCCCGACAGAAATCAGCCCCAGCATTTT,CAWSPDRNQPQHF,TRBV30,NA,TRBJ1-5,NA
TGCAGTGCTACCCTGACGGGGGTAGAGACCCAGTACTTC,CSATLTGVETQYF,TRBV20-1,NA,TRBJ2-5,NA
TGTGCCAGCAGCTTGGAATCTTCTACCGAGCAGTACTTC,CASSLESSTEQYF,TRBV5-4,NA,TRBJ2-7,NA
TGCAGCTACACCCCGGGAAGCAATCAGCCCCAGCATTTT,CSYTPGSNQPQHF,TRBV29-1,NA,TRBJ1-5,NA
TGTGCCACCAGTGATTTGGAAACAGGGGGCAACACCGGGGAGCTGTTTTTT,CATSDLETGGNTGELFF,TRBV24-1,NA,TRBJ2-2,TRBD1
TGCAGTGCTAGCACAGGTAGCAAAGAGACCCAGTACTTC,CSASTGSKETQYF,TRBV20-1,NA,TRBJ2-5,NA
TGCAGTGCTAGGCAGTCCCCCGGCGGAGAGACCCAGTACTTC,CSARQSPGGETQYF,TRBV20-1,NA,TRBJ2-5,NA
TGTGCCAGCAGTTCCCCCTCCGGCCAGGGGCGGTACGAGCAGTACTTC,CASSSPSGQGRYEQYF,TRBV12-3/TRBV12-4,NA,TRBJ2-7,NA
TGTGCCAGCAGGTCTGAAAAACTGTTTTTT,CASRSEKLFF,TRBV6-1,NA,TRBJ1-4,NA
TGCGCCAGCTCCGAAAGGACGGGGGCGGGGGAGCAGTGCTTC,CASSERTGAGEQCF,TRBV5-1,NA,TRBJ2-7,NA
TGTGCTAGTGGAATAGGACTTGACTACGAGCAGTACTTC,CASGIGLDYEQYF,TRBV12-5,once,TRBJ2-7,NA
TGCAGTGCTCCTGAACTAGCGGGGACAGATACGCAGTATTTT,CSAPELAGTDTQYF,TRBV20-1,NA,TRBJ2-3,TRBD2
TGTGCCAGCAGCTTGGACCGATCCCCCAATCAGCCCCAGCATTTT,CASSLDRSPNQPQHF,TRBV5-4,NA,TRBJ1-5,NA
TGTGCCAGCAGCCGGGCGAGGGGACTAGCGGGAGTCGAGCAGTACTTC,CASSRARGLAGVEQYF,TRBV3-1,NA,TRBJ2-7,TRBD2
TGTGCCAGCAGTAGCGCGGGAGTTACCTACAATGAGCAGTTCTTC,CASSSAGVTYNEQFF,TRBV6-5,NA,TRBJ2-1,TRBD2
TGTGCCAGCAGCGTAGTTGGTACAGGGGTATACACCGGGGAGCTGTTTTTT,CASSVVGTGVYTGELFF,TRBV9,NA,TRBJ2-2,TRBD1
TGCGCCAGCAGTGAGGGACAGGGGATGGGGAACACTGAAGCTTTCTTT,CASSEGQGMGNTEAFF,TRBV10-2,once,TRBJ1-1,TRBD1
TGTGCCAGCAGCTATATAGCGGGAGGAAGATACGAGCAGTACTTC,CASSYIAGGRYEQYF,TRBV7-2,NA,TRBJ2-7,TRBD2
TGCGCCAGCAGCTTAAGGGAGAAGGAGCAGTATTTT,CASSLREKEQYF,TRBV5-1,NA,TRBJ2-3,NA
TGCAGCACACGGACTAGCGGAAGCACAGATACGCAGTATTTT,CSTRTSGSTDTQYF,TRBV29-1,NA,TRBJ2-3,TRBD2